These T cell receptor beta chains were read from a single sample in a study of T cells in tuberculosis. Here immunoSEQ multiplex PCR was the method, and the copy in TCRdb shows in-frame clones only, minus some. Among more than 30,000 clones, roughly 95% were seen once, and the ten largest hold more than 6.5%. Sequences were obtained from PBMCs. These receptors were obtained from a donor aged 10-29 years with latent tuberculosis or without tuberculosis infection. CDR3s include the opening cysteine and the closing phenylalanine or tryptophan. A D gene is named only where the DNA matches it firmly. Not every row has a clone size; where given, it reads once, few, many or a size class.

v_gene: TRBV9; j_gene: TRBJ2-1; abundance: NA; d_gene: NA; CDR3aa: CASSAGGGWREQFF; CDR3nt: TGTGCCAGCAGCGCTGGGGGGGGCTGGCGGGAGCAGTTCTTC
v_gene: TRBV6-1; j_gene: TRBJ1-2; abundance: NA; d_gene: TRBD1; CDR3aa: CASSGPGQGDYGYTF; CDR3nt: TGTGCCAGCAGTGGACCAGGACAGGGTGACTATGGCTACACCTTC
v_gene: TRBV7-3; j_gene: TRBJ2-1; abundance: NA; d_gene: TRBD2; CDR3aa: CASSLGREGRRNNEQFF; CDR3nt: TGTGCCAGCAGCTTAGGGCGGGAGGGCCGTCGTAACAATGAGCAGTTCTTC
v_gene: TRBV5-4; j_gene: TRBJ1-1; abundance: once; d_gene: TRBD1; CDR3aa: CASWGTGGNTEAFF; CDR3nt: TGTGCCAGCTGGGGGACAGGGGGAAACACTGAAGCTTTCTTT
v_gene: TRBV19; j_gene: TRBJ2-2; abundance: NA; d_gene: NA; CDR3aa: CASSRRVVTGELFF; CDR3nt: TGTGCCAGTAGTCGCAGGGTGGTCACCGGGGAGCTGTTTTTT
v_gene: TRBV18; j_gene: TRBJ2-2; abundance: NA; d_gene: TRBD1; CDR3aa: CASSLGQGARTGELFF; CDR3nt: TGTGCCAGCTCACTGGGACAGGGGGCTCGAACCGGGGAGCTGTTTTTT
v_gene: TRBV27; j_gene: TRBJ2-2; abundance: once; d_gene: TRBD1; CDR3aa: CASSPHAGGYTGELFF; CDR3nt: TGTGCCAGCAGTCCCCACGCAGGGGGATACACCGGGGAGCTGTTTTTT
v_gene: TRBV28; j_gene: TRBJ1-2; abundance: once; d_gene: TRBD1; CDR3aa: CASSVGQGTFGYTF; CDR3nt: TGTGCCAGCAGTGTCGGACAGGGCACCTTTGGCTACACCTTC
v_gene: TRBV6-5; j_gene: TRBJ2-1; abundance: once; d_gene: TRBD2; CDR3aa: CASSCLREGCNEQFF; CDR3nt: TGTGCCAGCAGTTGCTTGCGGGAGGGTTGCAATGAGCAGTTCTTC
v_gene: TRBV6-1; j_gene: TRBJ2-7; abundance: NA; d_gene: NA; CDR3aa: CASSAGYNYEQYF; CDR3nt: TGTGCCAGCAGTGCCGGGTACAACTACGAGCAGTACTTC
v_gene: TRBV7-2; j_gene: TRBJ2-3; abundance: few; d_gene: NA; CDR3aa: CASSSNWGDTQYF; CDR3nt: TGTGCCAGCAGCTCCAACTGGGGCGATACGCAGTATTTT
v_gene: TRBV6-5; j_gene: TRBJ2-1; abundance: NA; d_gene: TRBD2; CDR3aa: CASKLADGDEQFF; CDR3nt: TGTGCCAGCAAACTAGCGGATGGCGATGAGCAGTTCTTC
v_gene: TRBV11-3; j_gene: TRBJ1-1; abundance: NA; d_gene: NA; CDR3aa: CASSLAGENTEAFF; CDR3nt: TGTGCCAGCAGCTTAGCAGGGGAGAACACTGAAGCTTTCTTT
v_gene: TRBV21-1; j_gene: TRBJ2-3; abundance: NA; d_gene: NA; CDR3aa: CASSPHWAPKYF; CDR3nt: TGTGCCAGCAGCCCTCACTGGGCCCCGAAGTATTTT
v_gene: TRBV27; j_gene: TRBJ1-1; abundance: once; d_gene: NA; CDR3aa: CASSLTIRTEAFF; CDR3nt: TGTGCCAGCAGTTTGACAATTCGCACTGAAGCTTTCTTT
v_gene: TRBV5-1; j_gene: TRBJ2-3; abundance: NA; d_gene: TRBD1; CDR3aa: CASSFGDRGRTDTQYF; CDR3nt: TGCGCCAGCAGCTTCGGGGACAGGGGGAGAACAGATACGCAGTATTTT
v_gene: TRBV28; j_gene: TRBJ2-7; abundance: NA; d_gene: NA; CDR3aa: CASSFVVLREKGSYEQYF; CDR3nt: TGTGCCAGCAGTTTCGTGGTCTTAAGGGAAAAGGGGTCCTACGAGCAGTACTTC
v_gene: TRBV29-1; j_gene: TRBJ2-7; abundance: NA; d_gene: TRBD1; CDR3aa: CSVEKSGTGYEQYF; CDR3nt: TGCAGCGTTGAAAAATCCGGGACAGGGTACGAGCAGTACTTC